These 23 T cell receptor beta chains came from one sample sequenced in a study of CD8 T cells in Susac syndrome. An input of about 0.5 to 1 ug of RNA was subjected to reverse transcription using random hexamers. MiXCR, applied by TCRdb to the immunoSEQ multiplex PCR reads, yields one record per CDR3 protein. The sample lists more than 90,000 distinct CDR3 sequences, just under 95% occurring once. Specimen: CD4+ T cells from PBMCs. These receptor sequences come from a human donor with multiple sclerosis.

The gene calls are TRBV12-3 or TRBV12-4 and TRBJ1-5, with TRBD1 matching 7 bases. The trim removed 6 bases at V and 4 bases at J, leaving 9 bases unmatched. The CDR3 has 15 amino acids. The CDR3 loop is CASSLRQQGNQPQHF. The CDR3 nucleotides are TGTGCCAGCAGCCTCAGGCAACAGGGGAATCAGCCCCAGCATTTT.

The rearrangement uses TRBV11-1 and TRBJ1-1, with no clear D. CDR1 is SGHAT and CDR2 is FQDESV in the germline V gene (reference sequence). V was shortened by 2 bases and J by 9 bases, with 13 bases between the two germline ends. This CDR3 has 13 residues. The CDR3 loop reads CASSLNDLWKAFF. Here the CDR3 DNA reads TGTGCCAGCAGCTTAAATGACCTCTGGAAAGCTTTCTTT.

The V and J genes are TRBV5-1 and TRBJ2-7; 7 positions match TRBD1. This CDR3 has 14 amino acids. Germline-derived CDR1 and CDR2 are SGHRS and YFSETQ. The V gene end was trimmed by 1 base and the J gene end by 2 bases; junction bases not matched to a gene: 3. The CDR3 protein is CASSLMRGPYEQYF. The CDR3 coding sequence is TGCGCCAGCAGCTTGATGAGGGGGCCCTACGAGCAGTACTTC.

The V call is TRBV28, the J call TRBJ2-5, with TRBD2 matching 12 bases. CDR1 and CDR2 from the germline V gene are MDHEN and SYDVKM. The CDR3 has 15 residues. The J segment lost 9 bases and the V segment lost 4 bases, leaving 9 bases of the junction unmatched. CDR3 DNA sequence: TGTGCCAGCAGTTGGACTAGCGGGGTCGGGGGTTCCCAGTACTTC. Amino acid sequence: CASSWTSGVGGSQYF.

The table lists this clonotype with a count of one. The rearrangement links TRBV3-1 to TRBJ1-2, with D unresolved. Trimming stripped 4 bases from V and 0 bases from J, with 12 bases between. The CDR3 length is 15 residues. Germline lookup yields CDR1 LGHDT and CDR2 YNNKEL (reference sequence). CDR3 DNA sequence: TGTGCCAGCAGCCGATCCCCCAAAGCTAACTATGGCTACACCTTC. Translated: CASSRSPKANYGYTF.

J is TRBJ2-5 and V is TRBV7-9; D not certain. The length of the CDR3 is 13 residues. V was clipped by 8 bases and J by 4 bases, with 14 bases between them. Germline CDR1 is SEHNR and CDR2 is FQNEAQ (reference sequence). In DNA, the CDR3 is TGTGCCAGCTTAGGACGCCAGACAGAGACCCAGTACTTC. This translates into CASLGRQTETQYF. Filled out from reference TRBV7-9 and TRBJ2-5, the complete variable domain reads DTGVSQNPRHKITKRGQNVTFRCDPISEHNRLYWYRQTLGQGPEFLTYFQNEAQLEKSRLLSDRFSAERPKGSFSTLEIQRTEQGDSAMYLCASLGRQTETQYFGPGTRLLVL.

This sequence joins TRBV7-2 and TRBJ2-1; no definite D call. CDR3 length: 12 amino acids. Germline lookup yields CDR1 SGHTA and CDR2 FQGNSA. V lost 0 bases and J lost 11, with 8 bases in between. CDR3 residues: CASSLAPPKQFF. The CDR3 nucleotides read TGTGCCAGCAGCTTAGCGCCCCCTAAGCAGTTCTTC.

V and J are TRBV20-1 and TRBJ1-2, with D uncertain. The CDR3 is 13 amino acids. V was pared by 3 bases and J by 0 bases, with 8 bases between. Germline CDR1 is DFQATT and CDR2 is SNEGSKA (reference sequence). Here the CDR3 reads CSARGLPNYGYTF. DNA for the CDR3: TGCAGTGCTAGGGGCTTACCTAACTATGGCTACACCTTC.

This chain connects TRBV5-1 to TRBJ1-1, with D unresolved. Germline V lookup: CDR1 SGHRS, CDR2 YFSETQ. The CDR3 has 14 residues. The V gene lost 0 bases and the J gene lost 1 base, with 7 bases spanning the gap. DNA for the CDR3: TGCGCCAGCAGCTTGGATGGGAAGAACACTGAAGCTTTCTTT. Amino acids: CASSLDGKNTEAFF.

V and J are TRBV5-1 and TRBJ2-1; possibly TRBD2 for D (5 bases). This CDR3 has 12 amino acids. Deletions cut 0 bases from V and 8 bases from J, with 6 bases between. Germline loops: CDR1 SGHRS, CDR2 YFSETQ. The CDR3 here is CASSLAGDEQFF. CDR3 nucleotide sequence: TGCGCCAGCAGCTTGGCCGGGGATGAGCAGTTCTTC. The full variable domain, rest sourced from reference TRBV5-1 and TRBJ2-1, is KAGVTQTPRYLIKTRGQQVTLSCSPISGHRSVSWYQQTPGQGLQFLFEYFSETQRNKGNFPGRFSGRQFSNSRSEMNVSTLELGDSALYLCASSLAGDEQFFGPGTRLTVL.

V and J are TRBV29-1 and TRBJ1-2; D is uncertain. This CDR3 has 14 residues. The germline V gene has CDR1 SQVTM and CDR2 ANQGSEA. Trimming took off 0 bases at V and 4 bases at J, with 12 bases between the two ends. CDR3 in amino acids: CSVEDERYSYGYTF. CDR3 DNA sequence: TGCAGCGTTGAAGATGAAAGGTATTCCTATGGCTACACCTTC. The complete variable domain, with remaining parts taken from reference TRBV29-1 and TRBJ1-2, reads SAVISQKPSRDICQRGTSLTIQCQVDSQVTMMFWYRQQPGQSLTLIATANQGSEATYESGFVIDKFPISRPNLTFSTLTVSNMSPEDSSIYLCSVEDERYSYGYTFGSGTRLTVV.

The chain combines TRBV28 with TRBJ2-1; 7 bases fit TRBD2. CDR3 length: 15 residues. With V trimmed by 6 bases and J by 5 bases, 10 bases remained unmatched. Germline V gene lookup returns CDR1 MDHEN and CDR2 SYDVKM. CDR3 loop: CASRVRDYLHNEQFF. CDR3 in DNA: TGTGCCAGCAGAGTCAGGGACTACCTGCACAATGAGCAGTTCTTC. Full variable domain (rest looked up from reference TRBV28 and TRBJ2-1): DVKVTQSSRYLVKRTGEKVFLECVQDMDHENMFWYRQDPGLGLRLIYFSYDVKMKEKGDIPEGYSVSREKKERFSLILESASTNQTSMYLCASRVRDYLHNEQFFGPGTRLTVL.

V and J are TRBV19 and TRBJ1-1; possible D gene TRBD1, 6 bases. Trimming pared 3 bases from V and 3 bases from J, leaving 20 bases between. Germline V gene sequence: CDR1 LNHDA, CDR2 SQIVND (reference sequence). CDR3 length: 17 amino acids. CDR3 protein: CASSMGLPGGEDTEAFF. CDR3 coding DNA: TGTGCCAGTAGTATGGGGCTGCCGGGGGGCGAGGACACTGAAGCTTTCTTT.

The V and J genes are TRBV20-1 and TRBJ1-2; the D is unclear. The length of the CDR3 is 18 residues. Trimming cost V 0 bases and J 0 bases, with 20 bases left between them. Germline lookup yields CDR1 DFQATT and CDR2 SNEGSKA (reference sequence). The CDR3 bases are TGCAGTGCTAGAGATCCGGTCCCACAACTGAGAGCTAACTATGGCTACACCTTC. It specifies CSARDPVPQLRANYGYTF.

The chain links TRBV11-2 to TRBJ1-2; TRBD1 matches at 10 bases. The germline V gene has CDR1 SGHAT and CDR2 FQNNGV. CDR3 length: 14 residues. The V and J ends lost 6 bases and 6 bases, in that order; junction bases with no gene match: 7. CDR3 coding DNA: TGTGCCAGCAGTCCCGGGACAGGGGCCGATGGCTACACCTTC. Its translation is CASSPGTGADGYTF. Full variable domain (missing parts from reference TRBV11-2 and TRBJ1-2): EAGVAQSPRYKIIEKRQSVAFWCNPISGHATLYWYQQILGQGPKLLIQFQNNGVVDDSQLPKDRFSAERLKGVDSTLKIQPAKLEDSAVYLCASSPGTGADGYTFGSGTRLTVV.

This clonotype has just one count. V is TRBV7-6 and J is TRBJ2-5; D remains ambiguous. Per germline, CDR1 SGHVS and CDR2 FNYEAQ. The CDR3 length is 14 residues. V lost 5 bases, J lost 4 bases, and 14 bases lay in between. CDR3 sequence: CASSTARARETQYF. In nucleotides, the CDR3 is TGTGCCAGCAGCACAGCCCGGGCCCGAGAGACCCAGTACTTC.

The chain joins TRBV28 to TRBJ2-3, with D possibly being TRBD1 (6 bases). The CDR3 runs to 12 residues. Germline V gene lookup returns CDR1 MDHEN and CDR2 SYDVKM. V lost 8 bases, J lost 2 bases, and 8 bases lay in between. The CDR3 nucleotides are TGTGCCAGCGGGGGCCACACAGATACGCAGTATTTT. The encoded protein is CASGGHTDTQYF.

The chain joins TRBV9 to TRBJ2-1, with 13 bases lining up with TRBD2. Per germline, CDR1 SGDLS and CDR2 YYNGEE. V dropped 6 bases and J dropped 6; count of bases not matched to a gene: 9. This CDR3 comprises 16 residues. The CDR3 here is CASTQTSGGVGNEQFF. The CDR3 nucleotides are TGTGCCAGCACCCAAACTAGCGGGGGGGTAGGCAATGAGCAGTTCTTC.

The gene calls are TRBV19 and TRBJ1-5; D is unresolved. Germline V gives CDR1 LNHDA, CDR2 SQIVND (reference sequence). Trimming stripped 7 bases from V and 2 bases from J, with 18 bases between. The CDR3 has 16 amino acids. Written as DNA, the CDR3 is TGTGCCAGTACTTTAAGGTCGCAGCCCGGCAATCAGCCCCAGCATTTT. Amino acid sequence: CASTLRSQPGNQPQHF.

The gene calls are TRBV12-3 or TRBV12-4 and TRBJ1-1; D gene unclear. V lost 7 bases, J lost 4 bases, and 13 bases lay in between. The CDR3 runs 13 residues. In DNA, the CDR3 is TGTGCCAGCATGAGGGTCTCGAGCACTGAAGCTTTCTTT. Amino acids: CASMRVSSTEAFF.

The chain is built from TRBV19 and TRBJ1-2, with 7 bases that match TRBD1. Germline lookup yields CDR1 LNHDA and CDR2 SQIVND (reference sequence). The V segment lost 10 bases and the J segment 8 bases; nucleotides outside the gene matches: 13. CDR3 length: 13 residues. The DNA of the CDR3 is TGTGCCACCCAGACAGGGAGTGGGCCCGGCTACACCTTC. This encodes CATQTGSGPGYTF.

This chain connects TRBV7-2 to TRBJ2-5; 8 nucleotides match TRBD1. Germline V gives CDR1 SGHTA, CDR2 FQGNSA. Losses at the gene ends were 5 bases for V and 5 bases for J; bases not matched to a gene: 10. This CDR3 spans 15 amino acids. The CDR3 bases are TGTGCCAGCAGCACGAGACAGGGGACCATGGAGACCCAGTACTTC. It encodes CASSTRQGTMETQYF.

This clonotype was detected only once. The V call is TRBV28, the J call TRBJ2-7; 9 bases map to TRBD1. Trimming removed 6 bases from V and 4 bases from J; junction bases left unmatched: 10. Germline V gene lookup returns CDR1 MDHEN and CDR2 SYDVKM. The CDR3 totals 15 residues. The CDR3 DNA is TGTGCCAGCAGCCTACAGGGGGCGTTGGGTTACGAGCAGTACTTC. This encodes CASSLQGALGYEQYF.